The clone carrying this TCR beta chain was detected many times. Its antigen is as yet unknown. Amplification of TCR beta CDR3 regions was performed using RNA transcripts as template. RT-PCR in the first round (using the HTBI primer set) targeted the TCR CDR3. TCRdb redid the calling of the multiplex PCR reads with MiXCR, one entry per CDR3 protein. This sample has some 490,000 distinct CDR3 sequences, with roughly 15% found just once. Uncontrolled infection, other autoimmune disease, pregnancy or lactation disqualified patients from enrolment. The data are from a study of T cells in Graves' hyperthyroidism and ophthalmopathy. Study-level information: Peripheral blood was obtained at initial diagnosis, preceding any treatment.

Study-level points and caveats: Classification by a 13 V-J model distinguished ophthalmopathy from stable hyperthyroidism. The blood repertoire included most of the expanded thyroid clonotypes above 0.001.

The CDR3 covers 10 residues. The ends were cut back, 3 bases at V and 4 bases at J, with 4 bases in the middle. Per germline, CDR1 DFQATT and CDR2 SNEGSKA (reference sequence). The receptor was derived from a woman in her twenties or thirties with Graves' ophthalmopathy. V usage is TRBV20-1 and J usage is TRBJ2-7; D is uncertain. Input material: blood. In nucleotides, the CDR3 is TGCAGTGCTAGGGTATACGAGCAGTACTTC. This translates into CSARVYEQYF.